Listed below are T cell receptor beta chains from one sample, sequenced in a study of CD8 T cells in ankylosing spondylitis. MiXCR, run by TCRdb on the 5' RACE reads, gives a single entry per CDR3 protein. This sample has 150,000 to 200,000 distinct CDR3 sequences, with 13% found just once. What was sequenced was blood, either unsorted or a sorted T cell fraction (not recorded which). The receptor set was obtained from a female donor with ankylosing spondylitis or in good health (not recorded which). The CDR3 runs from the conserved cysteine through the conserved F or W. D genes are given only for firm matches. The size field is filled for only some rows; it gives once, few, many or a size class.

>TRBD1|TRBJ2-1|TRBV5-1|few
TGCGCCAGCAGCCGAGTCCCGGGACAGGGCAATGAGCAGTTCTTC
CASSRVPGQGNEQFF
>TRBD2|TRBJ2-3|TRBV5-4|many
TGTGCCAGCAGCTTAAGACTAGCGGGCACAGATACGCAGTATTTT
CASSLRLAGTDTQYF
>-|TRBJ1-2|TRBV7-2|-
TGTGCCAGCAGCGCAGCGGGGAACTATGGCTACACCTTC
CASSAAGNYGYTF
>TRBD2|TRBJ2-1|TRBV6-2/TRBV6-3|-
TGTGCCAGTTTAAGTCTGGGCGGGGGTTACAATGAGCAGTTCTTC
CASLSLGGGYNEQFF
>-|TRBJ1-1|TRBV5-1|few
TGCGCCAGCAACGAACCCGGGGGGACTGAAGCTTTCTTT
CASNEPGGTEAFF
>TRBD2|TRBJ2-7|TRBV30|few
TGTGCCTGGAGAAGGGCTAGCGGAACTTCTAGGCACGAGCAGTACTTC
CAWRRASGTSRHEQYF
>TRBD1|TRBJ1-1|TRBV3-1|-
TGTGCCAGCAGTTTAGTCCCAGGGACAGGTATCATGAACACTGAAGCTTTCTTT
CASSLVPGTGIMNTEAFF
>-|TRBJ2-7|TRBV5-8|many
TGTGCCAGCAGCCTGAAGTTTGTTGGAGGCGAGCAGTACTTC
CASSLKFVGGEQYF
>-|TRBJ2-2|TRBV15|-
TGTGCCACCAGCTCCCGGACCCTGGCGGGGGAGCTGTTTTTT
CATSSRTLAGELFF
>-|TRBJ2-1|TRBV20-1|-
TGCAGTGCTAGAGGGCTGGCAGGGTCCTACAATGAGCAGTTCTTC
CSARGLAGSYNEQFF
>-|TRBJ2-2|TRBV12-3/TRBV12-4|many
TGTGCCAGCAGCTTTGCAGGCTCCGGGGAGCTGTTTTTT
CASSFAGSGELFF
>-|TRBJ1-5|TRBV15|many
TGTGCCACCAGCAGAGAAGTACAGGAGATTAGCAATCAGCCCCAGCATTTT
CATSREVQEISNQPQHF
>-|TRBJ2-1|TRBV9|many
TGTGCCAGCAGCGTAGGTGCGTACGGCTACAATGAGCAGTTCTTC
CASSVGAYGYNEQFF
>-|TRBJ2-3|TRBV29-1|many
TGCAGCGTGTCAGGGGACCCCACAGATACGCAGTATTTT
CSVSGDPTDTQYF
>-|TRBJ2-1|TRBV28|many
TGTGCCAGCAGTCCCGCGCCGTTGAACAATGAGCAGTTCTTC
CASSPAPLNNEQFF
>-|TRBJ2-7|TRBV29-1|few
TGCAGCGTTGCATCGGACTTATCTTACTACGAGCAGTACTTC
CSVASDLSYYEQYF
>TRBD1|TRBJ2-7|TRBV12-3/TRBV12-4|-
TGTGCCAGCAGTTCGACAGGGAATACCTACGAGCAGTACTTC
CASSSTGNTYEQYF
>-|TRBJ2-5|TRBV5-1|many
TGCGCCAGCAGCTATGGCGCAGTGGAGACCCAGTACTTC
CASSYGAVETQYF
>TRBD1|TRBJ2-7|TRBV5-1|many
TGCGCCAGCAGCCCGGGACAGGGATTCTACGAGCAGTACTTC
CASSPGQGFYEQYF
>TRBD1|TRBJ1-6|TRBV12-3/TRBV12-4|-
TGTGCCAGCAGTCGGGACAGGGGTGAGTCACCCCTCCACTTT
CASSRDRGESPLHF